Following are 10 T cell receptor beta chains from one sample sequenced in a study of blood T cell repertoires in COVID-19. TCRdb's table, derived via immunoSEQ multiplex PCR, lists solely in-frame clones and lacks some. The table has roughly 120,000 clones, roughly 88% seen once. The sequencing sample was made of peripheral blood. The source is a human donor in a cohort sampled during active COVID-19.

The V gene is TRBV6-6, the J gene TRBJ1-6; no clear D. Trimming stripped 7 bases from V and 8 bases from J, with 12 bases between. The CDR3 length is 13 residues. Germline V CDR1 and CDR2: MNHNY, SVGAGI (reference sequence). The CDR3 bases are TGTGCCAGCAAGGATTCTGGGCATTCACCCCTCCACTTT. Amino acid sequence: CASKDSGHSPLHF.

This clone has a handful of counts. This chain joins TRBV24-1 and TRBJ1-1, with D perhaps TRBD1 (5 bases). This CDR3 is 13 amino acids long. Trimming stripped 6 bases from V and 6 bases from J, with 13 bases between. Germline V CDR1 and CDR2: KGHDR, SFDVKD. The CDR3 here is CATSSGKWAEAFF. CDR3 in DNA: TGTGCCACCAGTTCAGGGAAGTGGGCTGAAGCTTTCTTT.

Here the CDR3 reads CASSLVTGGGNSPLHF. DNA of the CDR3: TGTGCCAGCAGCTTGGTGACAGGGGGTGGTAATTCACCCCTCCACTTT. V is TRBV5-6 and J is TRBJ1-6, with 9 bases aligning to TRBD1. The germline V gene has CDR1 SGHDT and CDR2 YYEEEE. The CDR3 sequence is 16 residues long. J gave up 6 bases and V 0 bases, and 4 bases lay outside the gene matches.

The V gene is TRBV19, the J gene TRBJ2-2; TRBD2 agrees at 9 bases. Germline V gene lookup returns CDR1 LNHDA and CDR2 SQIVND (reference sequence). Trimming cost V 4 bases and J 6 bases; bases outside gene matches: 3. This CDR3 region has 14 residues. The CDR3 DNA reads TGTGCCAGTAGTACCGCGGGAGGGCCCGGGGAGCTGTTTTTT. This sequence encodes CASSTAGGPGELFF.

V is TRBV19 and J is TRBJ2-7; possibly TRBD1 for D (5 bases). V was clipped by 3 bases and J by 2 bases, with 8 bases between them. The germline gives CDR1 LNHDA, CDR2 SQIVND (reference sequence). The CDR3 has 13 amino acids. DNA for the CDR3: TGTGCCAGTAGTATGGGCAGGGCCTACGAGCAGTACTTC. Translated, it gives CASSMGRAYEQYF.

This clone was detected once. The CDR3 reads CASSRAAGEQYF. Written as DNA, the CDR3 is TGTGCCAGCAGCCGGGCGGCGGGCGAGCAGTACTTC. This chain links TRBV5-4 with TRBJ2-7; a possible D gene is TRBD2 (5 bases). V lost 4 bases, J lost 6 bases, and 11 bases lay in between. Germline-derived CDR1 and CDR2 are SGHNT and YYREEE (reference sequence). The CDR3 sequence is 12 residues long. The full variable domain, rest sourced from reference TRBV5-4 and TRBJ2-7, is ETGVTQSPTHLIKTRGQQVTLRCSSQSGHNTVSWYQQALGQGPQFIFQYYREEENGRGNFPPRFSGLQFPNYSSELNVNALELDDSALYLCASSRAAGEQYFGPGTRLTVT.

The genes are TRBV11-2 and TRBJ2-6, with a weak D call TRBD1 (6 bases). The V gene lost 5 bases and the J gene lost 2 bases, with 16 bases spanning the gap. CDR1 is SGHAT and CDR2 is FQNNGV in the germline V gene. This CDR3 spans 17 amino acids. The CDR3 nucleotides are TGTGCCAGCAGCCTAAAGAGCAGGGGCGCTGGGGCCAACGTCCTGACTTTC. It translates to CASSLKSRGAGANVLTF.

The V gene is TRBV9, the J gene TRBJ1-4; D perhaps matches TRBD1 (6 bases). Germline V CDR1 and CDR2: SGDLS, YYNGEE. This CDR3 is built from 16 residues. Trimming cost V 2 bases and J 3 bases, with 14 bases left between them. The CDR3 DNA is TGTGCCAGCAGCGTCGCTACAGGGCTGGCTAATGAAAAACTGTTTTTT. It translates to CASSVATGLANEKLFF. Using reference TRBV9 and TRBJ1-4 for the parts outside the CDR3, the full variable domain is DSGVTQTPKHLITATGQRVTLRCSPRSGDLSVYWYQQSLDQGLQFLIQYYNGEERAKGNILERFSAQQFPDLHSELNLSSLELGDSALYFCASSVATGLANEKLFFGSGTQLSVL.

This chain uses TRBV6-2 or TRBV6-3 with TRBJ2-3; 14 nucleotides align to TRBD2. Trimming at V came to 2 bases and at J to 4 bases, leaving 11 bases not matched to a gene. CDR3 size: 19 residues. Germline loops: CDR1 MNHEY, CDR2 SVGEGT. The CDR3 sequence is CASSYPGLAGVPDPDTQYF. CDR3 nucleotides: TGTGCCAGCAGTTACCCGGGACTAGCGGGAGTACCCGACCCAGATACGCAGTATTTT.

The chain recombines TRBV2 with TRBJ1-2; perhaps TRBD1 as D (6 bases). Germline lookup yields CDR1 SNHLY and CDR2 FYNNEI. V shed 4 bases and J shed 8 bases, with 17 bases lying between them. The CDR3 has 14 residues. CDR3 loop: CASSVNREVQGYTF. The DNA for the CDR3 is TGTGCCAGCAGTGTGAACAGGGAAGTGCAGGGCTACACCTTC. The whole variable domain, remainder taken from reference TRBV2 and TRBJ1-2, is EPEVTQTPSHQVTQMGQEVILRCVPISNHLYFYWYRQILGQKVEFLVSFYNNEISEKSEIFDDQFSVERPDGSNFTLKIRSTKLEDSAMYFCASSVNREVQGYTFGSGTRLTVV.